This TCR beta chain was retrieved from a study of OX40 agonist ivuxolimab in advanced cancers. Assay: immunoSEQ multiplex PCR; the TCRdb copy retains only in-frame clones and omits some. The table has tens of thousands of clones, approximately 90% seen once. The CDR3 runs to 18 residues. Trimming removed 6 bases from V and 0 bases from J; junction bases left unmatched: 14. From germline, CDR1 is MNHEY and CDR2 SMNVEV (reference sequence). This specimen consisted of CD4+ or CD8+ T cells sorted from blood, obtained in a trial of the OX40 agonist ivuxolimab. V and J are TRBV27 and TRBJ1-5; 7 bases map to TRBD1. This TCR came from an adult with an advanced solid tumor such as melanoma, head and neck, liver or kidney cancer. The CDR3: CASSPMGTAAYSNQPQHF. The CDR3 bases are TGTGCCAGCAGCCCCATGGGGACAGCGGCATATAGCAATCAGCCCCAGCATTTT.